This TCR beta chain was recovered during a study of blood T cell repertoires in COVID-19. Original methodology: Using reference gene primer amplification, nucleated cell counts were estimated. The repertoire was sequenced with immunoSEQ multiplex PCR; TCRdb's copy has only in-frame clones and lacks some. D and trimming come from the DNA, and the V and J calls and clone size come from that table. The table records approximately 390,000 clones, approximately 85% of them present only once. The length of the CDR3 is 16 residues. The V gene lost 0 bases and the J gene lost 4 bases, with 13 bases spanning the gap. Per the germline V gene, CDR1 is SNHLY and CDR2 is FYNNEI.

The clonotype comes from a woman aged 40 to 50 with acute COVID-19. Sequenced input: PBMCs or T cells enriched from blood (not recorded which). The rearrangement links TRBV2 to TRBJ2-1; D possibly corresponds to TRBD2 (6 bases). CDR3 in DNA: TGTGCCAGCAGTGAAGCGCTTCTCGGGGGATACAATGAGCAGTTCTTC. Its protein product is CASSEALLGGYNEQFF.